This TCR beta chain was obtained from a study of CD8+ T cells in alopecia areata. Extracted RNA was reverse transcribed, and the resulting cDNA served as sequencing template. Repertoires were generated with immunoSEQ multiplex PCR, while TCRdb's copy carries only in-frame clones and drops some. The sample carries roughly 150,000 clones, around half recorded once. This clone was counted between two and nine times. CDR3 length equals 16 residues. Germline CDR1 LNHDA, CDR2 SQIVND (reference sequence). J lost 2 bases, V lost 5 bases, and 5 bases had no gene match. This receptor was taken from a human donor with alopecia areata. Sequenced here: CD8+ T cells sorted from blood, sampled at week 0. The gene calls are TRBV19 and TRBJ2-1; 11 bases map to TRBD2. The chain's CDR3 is CASSPFSGGAYNEQFF. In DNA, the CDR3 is TGTGCCAGTAGTCCATTTAGCGGGGGGGCCTACAATGAGCAGTTCTTC.